This TCR beta chain came from a study of radiation and T cells in renal cell carcinoma. Using immunoSEQ multiplex PCR, the repertoire was profiled, and TCRdb retains in-frame clones only, with some absent. The data contain approximately 120,000 clones, approximately 82% of them singletons. The CDR3 contains 14 residues. Germline CDR1 MNHNS, CDR2 SASEGT. V dropped 10 bases and J dropped 4 bases, with 19 bases sitting between them. Time point denoted: baseline pretreatment blood. Treatment denoted: 15 Gy SBRT to primary tumor, nephrectomy 4 weeks later. The chain couples TRBV6-1 to TRBJ1-1; tentative D call: TRBD1 (6 bases). The specimen comprised blood, sampled from a patient whose treatment included radiotherapy and nephrectomy. This receptor was taken from a woman aged 60-70 years with renal cell carcinoma. The CDR3 reads CATVRTARGTEAFF. In DNA, the CDR3 is TGTGCCACCGTCCGGACAGCCAGAGGCACTGAAGCTTTCTTT.